This T cell receptor beta chain was observed in a study of blood T cells in healthy people across ages. It was approximately 10 milliliters of peripheral blood that were drawn from each donor. Study-wide results and caveats: When set beside aged donors, long-lived donors presented more naive CD4+ cells and higher diversity.

Remarks on this clonotype: Its antigen remains unidentified.

A sample-barcoded 5' primer and a J-beta primer mix were used in a second PCR of roughly 7 to 11 cycles. TCRdb redid the calling of the 5' RACE reads with MiXCR, one entry per CDR3 protein. The sample includes approximately 1.5 million distinct CDR3 sequences, 42% of them seen just once. Germline-derived CDR1 and CDR2 are MGHRA and YSYEKL. V trimming: 1 base; J trimming: 11 bases; junction bases outside the gene matches: 13. The CDR3 totals 15 residues. Sequenced: blood. This chain connects TRBV4-1 to TRBJ2-5; TRBD2 matches at 7 bases. This receptor was obtained from a young woman in good health. The CDR3 sequence: CASSQVAGEQNGQYF. DNA for the CDR3: TGCGCCAGCAGCCAAGTTGCGGGAGAGCAGAATGGGCAGTACTTC.